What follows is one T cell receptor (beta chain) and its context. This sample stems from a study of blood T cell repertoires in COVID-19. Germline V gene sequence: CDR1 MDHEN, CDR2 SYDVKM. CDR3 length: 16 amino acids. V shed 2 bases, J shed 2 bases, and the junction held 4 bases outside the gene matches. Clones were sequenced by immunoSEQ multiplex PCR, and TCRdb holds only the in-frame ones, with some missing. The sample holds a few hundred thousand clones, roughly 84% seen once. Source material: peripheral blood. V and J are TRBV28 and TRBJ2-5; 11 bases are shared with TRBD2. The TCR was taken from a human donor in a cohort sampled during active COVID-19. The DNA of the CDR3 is TGTGCCAGCAGTTTAGTTCTAGCGGGGGGACAAGAGACCCAGTACTTC. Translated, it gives CASSLVLAGGQETQYF.